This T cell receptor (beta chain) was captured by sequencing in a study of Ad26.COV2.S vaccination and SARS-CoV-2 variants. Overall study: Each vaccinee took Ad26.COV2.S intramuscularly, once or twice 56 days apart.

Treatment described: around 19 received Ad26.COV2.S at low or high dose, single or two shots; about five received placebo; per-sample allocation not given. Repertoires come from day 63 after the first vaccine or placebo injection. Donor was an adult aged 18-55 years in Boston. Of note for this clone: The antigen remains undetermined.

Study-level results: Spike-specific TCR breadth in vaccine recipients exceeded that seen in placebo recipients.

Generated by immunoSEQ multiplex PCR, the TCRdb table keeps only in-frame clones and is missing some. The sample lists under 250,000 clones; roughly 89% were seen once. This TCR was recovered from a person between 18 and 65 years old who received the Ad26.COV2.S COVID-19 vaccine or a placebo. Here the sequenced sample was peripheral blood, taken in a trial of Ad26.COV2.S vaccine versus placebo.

The CDR3 reads CASSLEIRDLRQPQHF. In DNA, the CDR3 is TGTGCCAGCAGCTTAGAAATCCGGGACTTACGGCAGCCCCAGCATTTT. The gene calls are TRBV7-8 and TRBJ1-5; D might be TRBD1 (5 bases). Germline CDR1 and CDR2: SGHVS and FQNEAQ. CDR3 length: 16 amino acids. V dropped 1 base and J dropped 7 bases, with 17 bases sitting between them. Using reference TRBV7-8 and TRBJ1-5 for the parts outside the CDR3, the full variable domain is GAGVSQSPRYKVAKRGQDVALRCDPISGHVSLFWYQQALGQGPEFLTYFQNEAQLDKSGLPSDRFFAERPEGSVSTLKIQRTQQEDSAVYLCASSLEIRDLRQPQHFGDGTRLSIL.